This entry lists 14 T cell receptor gamma chains sequenced from one sample in a study of human gamma delta and Vdelta1 T cells. TCRdb ran CATT on the PCR reads. The sample carries almost 3,000 gamma-chain clones, roughly 5.5% recorded once. Sequenced: naive CD27+ Vdelta1 gamma-delta T cells from blood. These receptors came from a human donor in good health.

Comments on this clone: At the DNA level, this CDR3 is encoded by other sequences in the same sample as well. This chain joins TRGV3 and TRGJ1 or TRGJ2. The germline CDR1 and CDR2 sequences are VTNTFY and YDVSTARD (reference sequence). V lost 0 bases and J lost 4; bases outside the gene matches: 18. CDR3 length: 18 amino acids. The CDR3 loop reads CATWDRPYRSFQYYKKLF. Written as DNA, the CDR3 is TGTGCCACCTGGGACAGGCCGTATCGGTCCTTCCAATATTATAAGAAACTCTTT.

This clone appeared a few times. The TCRdb protein, from a much larger clone, departs from this DNA's translation at residue 7, likely by read error; the protein shown derives from the DNA. The V and J genes are TRGV2 and TRGJ1 or TRGJ2. The CDR3 covers 14 residues. CDR1 and CDR2 from the germline V gene are EGSNGY and YDSYNSKV. The V segment lost 1 base and the J segment 0 bases; nucleotides outside the gene matches: 3. CDR3 region: CATWDGGNYYKKLF. The CDR3 DNA is TGTGCCACCTGGGACGGCGGGAATTATTATAAGAAACTCTTT.

This clone occurred a few times. The protein TCRdb lists belongs to a much larger clone and differs from this DNA's translation at residue 4, which points to a read error; the protein shown is made from the DNA. The chain uses TRGV9 and TRGJ1 or TRGJ2. CDR1 and CDR2 from the germline V gene are GITISATS and ISYDGTV (reference sequence). CDR3 length: 12 residues. The CDR3 DNA follows: TGTGCCTTGGGGGAGGTACATTATAAGAAACTCTTT. Protein sequence: CALGEVHYKKLF.

By share, this clone ranks as medium-sized. The chain recombines TRGV2 with TRGJ1 or TRGJ2. This CDR3 spans 12 amino acids. The V segment lost 0 bases and the J segment 6 bases; nucleotides outside the gene matches: 2. Looked up from germline, CDR1 is EGSNGY and CDR2 is YDSYNSKV. Here the CDR3 DNA reads TGTGCCACCTGGGACGGGCTTTATAAGAAACTCTTT. Translated, it gives CATWDGLYKKLF.

This clone has a handful of counts. One end of the junction does not line up with germline, which may come from a read error. The genes are TRGV5 and TRGJ1 or TRGJ2. The CDR3 length is 12 residues. Germline V gene lookup returns CDR1 VINAFY and CDR2 YDVSNSKD. CDR3 region: CATGELSHKKLF. CDR3 bases: TGTGCCACCGGGGAGTTGAGCCATAAGAAACTCTTT.

For this clone: The junction and the germline gene differ at one end; a read error may be behind it. V and J are TRGV9 and TRGJ1 or TRGJ2. CDR1 GITISATS and CDR2 ISYDGTV come from the germline V gene (reference sequence). This CDR3 has 14 amino acids. CDR3 region: CALWELYKYYKKLF. Here the CDR3 DNA reads TGCGCCTTGTGGGAGTTGTATAAGTATTATAAGAAACTCTTT.

This clone was observed a few times. The chain carries TRGV5 and TRGJ1 or TRGJ2. The CDR3 is 13 residues long. With V trimmed by 0 bases and J by 8 bases, 7 bases remained unmatched. Germline V lookup: CDR1 VINAFY, CDR2 YDVSNSKD. The CDR3 region is CATWDRRVDKKLF. The CDR3 DNA is TGTGCCACCTGGGACAGGCGCGTTGATAAGAAACTCTTT.

This clone has only a few counts. Possible read error: a much larger clone is one base away. The V call is TRGV9, the J call TRGJ1 or TRGJ2. The CDR3 covers 15 residues. CDR1 is GITISATS, CDR2 ISYDGTV, per germline (reference sequence). Trimming removed 3 bases from V and 2 bases from J; junction bases left unmatched: 10. The CDR3 nucleotides read TGTGCCTTGTGGGAGCCCCCGCCGGATTATTATAAGAAACTCTTT. Translation gives CALWEPPPDYYKKLF.

This clone was counted between two and nine times. This likely stems from a read error, as it lies one base from a far larger clone. The same CDR3 also results from other DNA sequences found in this sample. The chain combines TRGV2 with TRGJ1 or TRGJ2. The CDR3 length is 11 residues. Germline lookup yields CDR1 EGSNGY and CDR2 YDSYNSKV. The CDR3 region is CATWDGLRKLF. CDR3 DNA sequence: TGTGCCACATGGGACGGTCTGAGGAAACTCTTT.

This clone was counted between two and nine times. This chain uses TRGV8 with TRGJ1 or TRGJ2. From germline, CDR1 is VENAVY and CDR2 YDSYNSRV. The CDR3 contains 11 residues. After removal of 3 bases from V and 7 bases from J, the junction contained 3 bases not matched to a gene. CDR3: CATWDQYKKLF. CDR3 in DNA: TGTGCCACCTGGGATCAGTATAAGAAACTCTTT.

This clone is categorized as medium-sized. The chain links TRGV3 to TRGJ1 or TRGJ2. Germline values: CDR1 VTNTFY, CDR2 YDVSTARD (reference sequence). V was pared by 0 bases and J by 9 bases, with 20 bases of the junction left unmatched. The CDR3 sequence is 17 residues long. CDR3: CATWDRRRGSKPTKKLF. The CDR3 DNA sequence: TGTGCCACCTGGGACAGGCGCCGGGGATCAAAGCCGACTAAGAAACTCTTT.

In the case of this clone: The TCRdb protein comes from a much larger clone and disagrees with this DNA's translation at residue 10, likely due to a read error; the protein given here is derived from the DNA. This chain links TRGV3 with TRGJ1 or TRGJ2. The CDR3 length is 14 residues. The V segment lost 0 bases and the J segment 8 bases; nucleotides outside the gene matches: 10. Germline CDR1 VTNTFY, CDR2 YDVSTARD (reference sequence). CDR3 nucleotide sequence: TGTGCCACCTGGGACAGGCTCGGATATGATAAGAAACTCTTT. It codes for CATWDRLGYDKKLF.

This clone is classed as large. The same CDR3 also results from other DNA sequences found in this sample. The gene calls are TRGV3 and TRGJ1 or TRGJ2. This CDR3 is 13 amino acids long. CDR1 is VTNTFY and CDR2 is YDVSTARD in the germline V gene (reference sequence). The V and J ends lost 0 bases and 7 bases, in that order; junction bases with no gene match: 6. The CDR3: CATWDRPRYKKLF. The CDR3 nucleotides read TGTGCCACCTGGGACAGGCCTCGGTATAAGAAACTCTTT.

The genes are TRGV8 and TRGJ1 or TRGJ2. V shed 5 bases, J shed 3 bases, and the junction held 4 bases outside the gene matches. CDR3 length: 12 amino acids. The germline V gene has CDR1 VENAVY and CDR2 YDSYNSRV. This CDR3 reads CATWVTYYKKLF. CDR3 nucleotide sequence: TGTGCCACCTGGGTGACTTATTATAAGAAACTCTTT.